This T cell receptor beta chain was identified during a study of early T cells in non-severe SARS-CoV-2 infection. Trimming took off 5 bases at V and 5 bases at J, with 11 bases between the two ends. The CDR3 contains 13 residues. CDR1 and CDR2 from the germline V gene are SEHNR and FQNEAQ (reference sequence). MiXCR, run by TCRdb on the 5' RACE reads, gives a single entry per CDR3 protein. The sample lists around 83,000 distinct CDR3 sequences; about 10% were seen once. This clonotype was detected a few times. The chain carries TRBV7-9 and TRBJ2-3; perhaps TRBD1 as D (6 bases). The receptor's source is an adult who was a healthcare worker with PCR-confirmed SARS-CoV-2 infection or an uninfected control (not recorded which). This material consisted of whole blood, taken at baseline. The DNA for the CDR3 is TGTGCCAGCAGCATCAGGGGTGGAGATACGCAGTATTTT. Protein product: CASSIRGGDTQYF. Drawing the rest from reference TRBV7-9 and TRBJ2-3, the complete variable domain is DTGVSQNPRHKITKRGQNVTFRCDPISEHNRLYWYRQTLGQGPEFLTYFQNEAQLEKSRLLSDRFSAERPKGSFSTLEIQRTEQGDSAMYLCASSIRGGDTQYFGPGTRLTVL.